A selection of T cell receptor beta chains follows, all from one sample in a study of shared clonotypes between healthy human individuals. Sequencing was performed with immunoSEQ multiplex PCR; in TCRdb, only in-frame clones are kept and a portion is missing. This table holds some 2.1 million clones, over 85% found once. Sequenced: naive CD8+ T cells sorted from blood. These TCRs come from a man younger than 30 in good health. The CDR3 runs from the conserved cysteine through the conserved F or W. D genes are given only for firm matches. The size entry is marked missing in some rows and otherwise reads once, few, many or a size class.

j_call	v_call	d_call	clone_size	cdr3_aa	cdr3_nt
TRBJ1-1	TRBV2	.	.	CASSPTGNTEAFF	TGTGCCAGCAGTCCGACAGGGAACACTGAAGCTTTCTTT
TRBJ2-7	TRBV2	TRBD1	once	CASRTGQGHYEQYF	TGTGCCAGCAGAACGGGACAGGGGCACTACGAGCAGTACTTC
TRBJ1-1	TRBV4-1	.	.	CASSQEASEGSSEAFF	TGCGCCAGCAGCCAAGAGGCAAGCGAGGGTAGCTCTGAAGCTTTCTTT
TRBJ2-7	TRBV4-1	TRBD1	.	CASSRGTGGEEQYF	TGCGCCAGCAGCCGAGGGACAGGGGGAGAGGAGCAGTACTTC
TRBJ2-7	TRBV19	.	.	CASSVGYAYEQYF	TGTGCCAGTAGCGTCGGATACGCCTACGAGCAGTACTTC
TRBJ1-4	TRBV6-5	TRBD1	.	CASSLMGQGYEKLFF	TGTGCCAGCAGTTTGATGGGACAGGGGTATGAAAAACTGTTTTTT
TRBJ2-7	TRBV4-1	.	.	CASRPGTIAYEQYF	TGCGCCAGCAGACCCGGGACCATAGCGTACGAGCAGTACTTC
TRBJ2-7	TRBV7-6	TRBD1	.	CASSLTTGSAYEQYF	TGTGCCAGCAGCCTAACGACAGGGTCCGCCTACGAGCAGTACTTC
TRBJ2-2	TRBV2	.	once	CASNPGWGSGTGELFF	TGTGCCAGCAACCCAGGGTGGGGGAGCGGCACCGGGGAGCTGTTTTTT
TRBJ1-2	TRBV9	TRBD1	.	CASSDQQGADGYTF	TGTGCCAGCAGCGATCAACAGGGGGCGGATGGCTACACCTTC
TRBJ2-7	TRBV7-9	.	.	CASSSAGTYEQYF	TGTGCCAGCAGCTCGGCAGGGACCTACGAGCAGTACTTC
TRBJ2-7	TRBV4-1	.	.	CASSQVQFSSYEQYF	TGCGCCAGCAGCCAAGTTCAGTTCAGCTCCTACGAGCAGTACTTC
TRBJ2-1	TRBV5-6	.	.	CASSFGQYSYNEQFF	TGTGCCAGCAGCTTTGGGCAATATTCCTACAATGAGCAGTTCTTC
TRBJ2-1	TRBV6-6	TRBD2	.	CASSLGLAGPYNEQFF	TGTGCCAGCAGTCTTGGACTAGCGGGACCATACAATGAGCAGTTCTTC
TRBJ2-3	TRBV4-3	.	once	CASSQDPPAGEADTQYF	TGCGCCAGCAGCCAAGATCCCCCAGCAGGGGAGGCGGATACGCAGTATTTT
TRBJ2-5	TRBV5-1	.	.	CASSLVGAEETQYF	TGCGCCAGCAGCTTGGTGGGGGCCGAAGAGACCCAGTACTTC
TRBJ1-1	TRBV5-4	.	.	CASSPDASEAFF	TGTGCCAGCAGCCCGGACGCTAGTGAAGCTTTCTTT
TRBJ1-2	TRBV27	.	.	CASSPTSTLNYGYTF	TGTGCCAGCAGTCCCACTAGCACACTTAACTATGGCTACACCTTC
TRBJ2-1	TRBV27	TRBD2	.	CASSLSRGDEQFF	TGTGCCAGCAGTTTAAGCCGGGGGGATGAGCAGTTCTTC
TRBJ2-5	TRBV5-6	TRBD2	.	CASSLVAAGGETQYF	TGTGCCAGCAGCTTGGTTGCGGCGGGAGGAGAGACCCAGTACTTC
TRBJ2-3	TRBV7-9	TRBD1	.	CASRPRQGRTTDTQYF	TGTGCCAGCAGACCCAGACAGGGAAGGACCACAGATACGCAGTATTTT
TRBJ2-7	TRBV14	TRBD2	.	CASSPGGHTYEQYF	TGTGCCAGCAGCCCGGGGGGGCACACCTACGAGCAGTACTTC
TRBJ2-1	TRBV9	TRBD2	.	CASSGSGRLYNEQFF	TGTGCCAGCAGCGGTAGCGGGAGGCTCTACAATGAGCAGTTCTTC
TRBJ2-7	TRBV7-9	.	.	CASSFSGRYYEQYF	TGTGCCAGCAGCTTTAGTGGGCGCTACTACGAGCAGTACTTC
TRBJ2-5	TRBV28	TRBD1	.	CASSLFLDRGGETQYF	TGTGCCAGCAGTTTATTTCTAGACAGGGGAGGAGAGACCCAGTACTTC
TRBJ1-1	TRBV5-1	.	.	CASSTRREGYTEAFF	TGCGCCAGCAGCACCAGGCGAGAGGGGTACACTGAAGCTTTCTTT
TRBJ2-7	TRBV7-9	TRBD1	.	CASSPEDRIYEQYF	TGTGCCAGCAGCCCAGAGGACAGGATCTACGAGCAGTACTTC
TRBJ2-7	TRBV27	.	.	CASSLGHPSSYEQYF	TGTGCCAGCAGTTTAGGACATCCGAGCTCCTACGAGCAGTACTTC
TRBJ2-7	TRBV11-2	.	.	CASSLGGPRGYEQYF	TGTGCCAGCAGCTTAGGGGGTCCCCGCGGGTACGAGCAGTACTTC
TRBJ1-5	TRBV27	.	.	CASSPRQYDQPQHF	TGTGCCAGCAGTCCCCGACAGTACGATCAGCCCCAGCATTTT
TRBJ1-1	TRBV9	.	.	CASSGPGQNTEAFF	TGTGCCAGCAGCGGTCCGGGACAGAACACTGAAGCTTTCTTT